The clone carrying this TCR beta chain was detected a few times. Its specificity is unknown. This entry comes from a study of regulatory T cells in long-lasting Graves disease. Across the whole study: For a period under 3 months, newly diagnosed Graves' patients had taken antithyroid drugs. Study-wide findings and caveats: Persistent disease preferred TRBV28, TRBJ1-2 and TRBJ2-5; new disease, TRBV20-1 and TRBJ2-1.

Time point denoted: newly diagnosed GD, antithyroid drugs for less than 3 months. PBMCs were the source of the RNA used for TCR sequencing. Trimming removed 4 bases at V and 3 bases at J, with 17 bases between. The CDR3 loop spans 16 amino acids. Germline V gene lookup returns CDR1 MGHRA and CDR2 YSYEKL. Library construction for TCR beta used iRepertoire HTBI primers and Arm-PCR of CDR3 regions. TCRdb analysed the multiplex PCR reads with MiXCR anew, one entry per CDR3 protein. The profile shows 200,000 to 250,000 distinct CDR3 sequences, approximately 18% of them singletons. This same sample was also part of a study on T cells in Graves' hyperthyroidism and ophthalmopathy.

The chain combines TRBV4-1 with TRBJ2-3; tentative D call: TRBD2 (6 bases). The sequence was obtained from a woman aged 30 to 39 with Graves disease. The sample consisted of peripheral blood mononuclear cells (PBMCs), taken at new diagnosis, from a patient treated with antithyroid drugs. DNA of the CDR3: TGCGCCAGCAGCCGTGCTGCGGGGAGTGTAACAGATACGCAGTATTTT. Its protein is CASSRAAGSVTDTQYF.